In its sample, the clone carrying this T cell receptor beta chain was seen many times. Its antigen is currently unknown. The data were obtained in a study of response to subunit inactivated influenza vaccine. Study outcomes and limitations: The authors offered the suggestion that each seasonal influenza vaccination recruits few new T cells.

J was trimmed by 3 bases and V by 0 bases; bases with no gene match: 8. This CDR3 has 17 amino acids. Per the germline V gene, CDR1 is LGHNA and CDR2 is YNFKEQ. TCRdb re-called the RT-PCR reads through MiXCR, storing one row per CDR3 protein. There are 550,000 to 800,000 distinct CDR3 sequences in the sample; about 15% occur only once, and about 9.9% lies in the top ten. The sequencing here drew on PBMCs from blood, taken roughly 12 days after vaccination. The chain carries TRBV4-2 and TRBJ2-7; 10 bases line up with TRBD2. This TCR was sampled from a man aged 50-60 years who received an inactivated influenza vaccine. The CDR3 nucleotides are TGTGCCAGCAGCCAAGAGGGGAGTAGCGGGGGGTACTACGAGCAGTACTTC. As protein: CASSQEGSSGGYYEQYF.